The 25 T cell receptor beta chains listed next were all sequenced from one sample in a study of OX40 agonist ivuxolimab in advanced cancers. Sequenced by immunoSEQ multiplex PCR; TCRdb stores in-frame clones only, minus some. This sample yields some 90,000 clones, of which around 90% are seen a single time; under 0.35% belongs to the top ten. The sample consisted of CD4+ or CD8+ T cells sorted from blood, taken in a trial of the OX40 agonist ivuxolimab. The receptors come from an adult with an advanced solid tumor such as melanoma, head and neck, liver or kidney cancer.

The chain links TRBV11-3 to TRBJ2-7; D gene ambiguous. CDR1 is SGHNT and CDR2 is YENEEA in the germline V gene. Trimming removed 1 base at V and 0 bases at J, with 10 bases between. The CDR3 contains 15 residues. This CDR3 reads CASSLGHDSSYEQYF. DNA for the CDR3: TGTGCCAGCAGCTTAGGTCACGACTCCTCCTACGAGCAGTACTTC.

The genes are TRBV6-1 and TRBJ1-6; D not resolved. Looked up from germline, CDR1 is MNHNS and CDR2 is SASEGT. CDR3 length: 12 amino acids. The V gene lost 6 bases and the J gene lost 8 bases, with 8 bases spanning the gap. In nucleotides, the CDR3 is TGTGCCAGCAGGCATGGGGATTCACCCCTCCACTTT. This codes for CASRHGDSPLHF.

The V call is TRBV19, the J call TRBJ1-3; 9 nucleotides agree with TRBD1. Germline V CDR1 and CDR2: LNHDA, SQIVND (reference sequence). V lost 6 bases, J lost 3 bases, and 18 bases stayed unmatched. The CDR3 is 19 amino acids. The CDR3 DNA follows: TGTGCCAGTAGAGTAACCGGGACAGGGACCATTCGGAGTGGAAACACCATATATTTT. Translation: CASRVTGTGTIRSGNTIYF.

The rearrangement joins TRBV5-1 to TRBJ1-6; D may be TRBD1 (6 bases). This CDR3 is built from 16 residues. CDR1 and CDR2 (germline): SGHRS, YFSETQ. Trimming left V 5 bases short and J 6 bases short, with 18 bases between. CDR3 residues: CASRPVLGQTNSPLHF. Here the CDR3 DNA reads TGCGCCAGCAGACCCGTACTCGGACAGACTAATTCACCCCTCCACTTT.

This clone appeared a single time. This chain uses TRBV2 with TRBJ2-1; D is uncertain. The germline CDR1 and CDR2 sequences are SNHLY and FYNNEI. Trimming shortened V by 4 bases and J by 6 bases, and 10 bases separated the two germline ends. The CDR3 extends over 13 amino acids. CDR3 coding DNA: TGTGCCAGCAGTGGGAACACAATCAATGAGCAGTTCTTC. Translating gives CASSGNTINEQFF.

The gene calls are TRBV18 and TRBJ1-6; 8 bases map to TRBD1. The germline gives CDR1 KGHSH, CDR2 LQKENI. The CDR3 covers 15 residues. Germline trimming cut 5 bases from V and 10 bases from J; bases unmatched to any gene: 10. CDR3 in DNA: TGTGCCAGCTCAGCCTCGACAGGGGATAGCTCACCCCTCCACTTT. This encodes CASSASTGDSSPLHF.

The chain employs TRBV27 and TRBJ1-3; the D gene is possibly TRBD1 (5 bases). The V gene's germline CDR1 is MNHEY and CDR2 SMNVEV (reference sequence). The CDR3 consists of 15 residues. Trimming shortened V by 3 bases and J by 2 bases, and 11 bases separated the two germline ends. CDR3 coding DNA: TGTGCCAGCAGTTTCACAGGAGTAGCTGGAAACACCATATATTTT. Protein product: CASSFTGVAGNTIYF.

CDR3 DNA sequence: TGCAGCGTTGGTGGGGGCGCATCTAACTATGGCTACACCTTC. It specifies CSVGGGASNYGYTF. The chain employs TRBV29-1 and TRBJ1-2, with a tentative D call TRBD1 (6 bases). Germline V gene data show CDR1 as SQVTM and CDR2 as ANQGSEA. Trimming stripped 4 bases from V and 0 bases from J, with 12 bases between. This CDR3 is built from 14 residues.

The chain joins TRBV4-3 to TRBJ2-7; the D is unclear. V shed 1 base and J shed 0 bases, with 7 bases lying between them. CDR1 is LGHNA and CDR2 is YSLEER in the germline V gene. The CDR3 is 14 residues long. For the CDR3, the DNA is TGCGCCAGCAGCCAAGGGGCAGTCTCCTACGAGCAGTACTTC. Its protein is CASSQGAVSYEQYF.

J is TRBJ2-5 and V is TRBV4-3; 8 nucleotides match TRBD1. Germline assignment: CDR1 LGHNA and CDR2 YSLEER. CDR3 length: 15 residues. Germline trimming cut 3 bases from V and 0 bases from J; bases unmatched to any gene: 3. CDR3: CASSQGQANQETQYF. In DNA form, the CDR3 reads TGCGCCAGCAGCCAGGGACAGGCAAACCAAGAGACCCAGTACTTC.

This chain links TRBV18 with TRBJ2-7; tentatively, D is TRBD1 (5 bases). This CDR3 contains 15 residues. From germline, CDR1 is KGHSH and CDR2 LQKENI. The ends were cut back, 2 bases at V and 3 bases at J, with 14 bases in the middle. The CDR3 here is CASSPGQGSHYEQYF. The CDR3 DNA reads as TGTGCCAGCTCACCAGGGCAGGGTTCTCACTACGAGCAGTACTTC.

The chain carries TRBV11-3 and TRBJ1-6, with D unclear. Between the trimmed V and J ends, which lost 0 bases and 6 bases, there was a span of 6 bases. Per the germline V gene, CDR1 is SGHNT and CDR2 is YENEEA. The CDR3 length is 14 residues. CDR3 DNA sequence: TGTGCCAGCAGCTTAGAGGGCGGTAATTCACCCCTCCACTTT. It specifies CASSLEGGNSPLHF.

The chain recombines TRBV5-1 with TRBJ1-2, with 9 bases aligning to TRBD1. Germline V lookup: CDR1 SGHRS, CDR2 YFSETQ. V dropped 5 bases and J dropped 6; count of bases not matched to a gene: 8. This CDR3 comprises 14 residues. CDR3 loop: CASRRDRDSHGYTF. DNA for the CDR3: TGCGCCAGCAGAAGGGACAGGGATTCTCATGGCTACACCTTC.

V usage is TRBV9 and J usage is TRBJ1-1, with 8 bases identical to TRBD1. Per the germline V gene, CDR1 is SGDLS and CDR2 is YYNGEE. The CDR3 is 15 residues long. With V trimmed by 3 bases and J by 1 base, 5 bases remained unmatched. CDR3 sequence reads: CASSATGTGNTEAFF. The DNA of the CDR3 is TGTGCCAGCAGCGCAACCGGGACAGGGAACACTGAAGCTTTCTTT.

The genes are TRBV7-3 and TRBJ1-1, with 7 positions matching TRBD1. This CDR3 spans 13 amino acids. Trimming took 5 bases from V and 6 from J; bases not matched to a gene: 6. CDR1 is SGHTA and CDR2 is FQGTGA in the germline V gene. The CDR3 DNA sequence: TGTGCCAGCAGCCGCGACAGGGAAGCTGAAGCTTTCTTT. Translation: CASSRDREAEAFF.

The rearrangement links TRBV7-7 to TRBJ2-1; 12 bases agree with TRBD2. The CDR3 sequence is 18 residues long. Germline-derived CDR1 and CDR2 are SSHAT and FNYEAQ (reference sequence). V shed 2 bases and J 0 bases; nucleotides not matched to a gene: 5. CDR3 protein: CASSLLAGGISSYNEQFF. The DNA for the CDR3 is TGTGCCAGCAGCTTACTAGCGGGGGGGATTAGCTCCTACAATGAGCAGTTCTTC.

V and J are TRBV27 and TRBJ1-5, with D possibly TRBD1 on 5 matching bases. This CDR3 contains 15 residues. V dropped 4 bases and J dropped 3 bases, with 13 bases sitting between them. Germline CDR1 MNHEY, CDR2 SMNVEV (reference sequence). CDR3 bases: TGTGCCAGCAGTTACTCGACAGCACTCAATCAGCCCCAGCATTTT. Its translation: CASSYSTALNQPQHF.

The chain links TRBV5-1 to TRBJ1-2; D not certain. In germline, CDR1 is SGHRS, CDR2 YFSETQ. Trimming removed 0 bases at V and 3 bases at J, with 6 bases between. The CDR3 contains 13 residues. The CDR3 DNA is TGCGCCAGCAGCTTGGTCGGGGACTATGGCTACACCTTC. Protein sequence: CASSLVGDYGYTF.

The chain links TRBV10-3 to TRBJ2-7, with 7 bases that match TRBD2. Looked up from germline, CDR1 is ENHRY and CDR2 is SYGVKD. With V trimmed by 11 bases and J by 0 bases, 10 bases remained unmatched. The length of the CDR3 is 14 residues. For the CDR3, the DNA is TGTGCCCACTCTCTGGGGGGGAGCTCCTACGAGCAGTACTTC. Encoded protein: CAHSLGGSSYEQYF.

The V call is TRBV9, the J call TRBJ2-1; possible D gene TRBD2, 5 bases. Trimming pared 0 bases from V and 3 bases from J, leaving 10 bases between. The CDR3 extends over 15 amino acids. Germline-derived CDR1 and CDR2 are SGDLS and YYNGEE. The CDR3 is CASSVAQDFYNEQFF. CDR3 sequence (DNA): TGTGCCAGCAGCGTAGCTCAGGACTTCTACAATGAGCAGTTCTTC.

This clone came up a few times. This chain uses TRBV19 with TRBJ1-1; 9 positions match TRBD1. The CDR3 is 21 residues long. Germline V gene sequence: CDR1 LNHDA, CDR2 SQIVND (reference sequence). The ends lost 2 bases at V and 1 base at J; junction bases unmatched: 20. The CDR3 nucleotides read TGTGCCAGTAGTATAATTTCTCATGTAGGGGACAGGGTGAGGTCGAACACTGAAGCTTTCTTT. Protein sequence: CASSIISHVGDRVRSNTEAFF.

The chain employs TRBV5-4 and TRBJ1-1; D remains unclear. Germline CDR1 reads SGHNT; CDR2 reads YYREEE (reference sequence). The V and J ends lost 2 bases and 0 bases respectively, with 8 bases between them. The CDR3 consists of 14 residues. DNA of the CDR3: TGTGCCAGCAGCTTATACGGAGTGAACACTGAAGCTTTCTTT. This sequence encodes CASSLYGVNTEAFF.

A word on this clone: The sample has other DNA sequences that encode this CDR3 too. V is TRBV6-6 and J is TRBJ2-1; TRBD2 agrees at 8 bases. Germline V CDR1 and CDR2: MNHNY, SVGAGI (reference sequence). This CDR3 region has 11 residues. The ends lost 6 bases at V and 11 bases at J; junction bases unmatched: 3. CDR3 bases: TGTGCCAGCAGCTTAGCGGGAAAGCAGTTCTTC. Amino acid sequence: CASSLAGKQFF.

The chain employs TRBV11-2 and TRBJ1-2, with TRBD1 identical over 7 bases. The CDR3 spans 14 residues. V trimming: 3 bases; J trimming: 1 base; junction bases outside the gene matches: 2. Germline values: CDR1 SGHAT, CDR2 FQNNGV. Here the CDR3 DNA reads TGTGCCAGCAGCTTCAGACAGGGTAACTATGGCTACACCTTC. Encoded protein: CASSFRQGNYGYTF.

A single count supports this clone. This chain links TRBV6-4 with TRBJ1-2, with 9 bases lining up with TRBD1. The CDR3 has 14 residues. V lost 6 bases, J lost 6 bases, and 8 bases stayed unmatched. Germline V gene sequence: CDR1 MRHNA, CDR2 SNTAGT. In DNA form, the CDR3 reads TGTGCCAGCAGCCAAGACAGGGGGTGGGATGGCTACACCTTC. As protein: CASSQDRGWDGYTF.